This T cell receptor beta chain emerged from a study of T cells in localized non-small cell lung cancer. On this clone: Its antigen remains unknown.

TCRdb's copy holds only in-frame clones and misses some; the assay was immunoSEQ multiplex PCR. This sample yields around 130,000 clones, of which about 89% are seen a single time; approximately 1.5% belongs to the top ten. V was shortened by 0 bases and J by 9 bases, with 14 bases between the two germline ends. This CDR3 region has 14 residues. The V gene's germline CDR1 is SGHTS and CDR2 YDEGEE. General study findings and limits: Clonality of T cells reached its maximum in uninvolved adjacent lung, surpassing tumor.

The source was peripheral blood, collected before any cancer treatment. This TCR was recovered from a female donor of 60 years or more with stage I lung adenocarcinoma. The chain recombines TRBV5-8 with TRBJ2-3; no firm D call. The DNA of the CDR3 is TGTGCCAGCAGCTTGGGGCGTTCTTTGTCCACGCAGTATTTT. Encoded protein: CASSLGRSLSTQYF.